This passage covers 32 T cell receptor beta chains from one sample sequenced in a study of response to subunit inactivated influenza vaccine. TCRdb reprocessed the RT-PCR reads with MiXCR, giving one entry per CDR3 protein. The table lists 650,000 to 700,000 distinct CDR3 sequences, 15% to 19% of them singletons, with 11% in the top ten. The sequences come from PBMCs from blood, collected 11 to 12 days after vaccination. These receptors all come from a man between 45 and 60 years old who received an inactivated influenza vaccine.

The CDR3 nucleotides read TGTGCCAGCAGTTTCCAGAGATTCACTGAAGCTTTCTTT. Translated, it gives CASSFQRFTEAFF. The chain has TRBV12-3 or TRBV12-4 and TRBJ1-1; D is uncertain. Trimming left V 3 bases short and J 4 bases short, with 9 bases between. The CDR3 length is 13 residues.

This clonotype has a handful of counts. This chain joins TRBV3-1 and TRBJ2-7; TRBD2 matches 7 bases. The CDR3 loop spans 15 amino acids. Germline CDR1 LGHDT, CDR2 YNNKEL (reference sequence). V trimming: 0 bases; J trimming: 6 bases; junction bases outside the gene matches: 8. The CDR3 loop reads CASSQDGAGVFEQYF. The CDR3 coding sequence is TGTGCCAGCAGCCAAGATGGGGCGGGGGTGTTCGAGCAGTACTTC.

The sample holds many counts of this clonotype. The rearrangement uses TRBV7-9 and TRBJ2-3; D gene unclear. Germline V CDR1 and CDR2: SEHNR, FQNEAQ (reference sequence). V was trimmed by 5 bases and J by 0 bases, leaving 6 bases between them. The CDR3 runs to 13 residues. The CDR3 is CASSPLSTDTQYF. The CDR3 nucleotides are TGTGCCAGCAGCCCGTTGAGCACAGATACGCAGTATTTT.

This clonotype was detected only a few times. V is TRBV28 and J is TRBJ2-7; D is possibly TRBD1 (6 bases). The CDR3 length is 14 residues. The ends were cut back, 7 bases at V and 2 bases at J, with 15 bases in the middle. Germline CDR1 and CDR2: MDHEN and SYDVKM. The CDR3 loop reads CASILSTGAYEQYF. The CDR3 DNA is TGTGCCAGCATCCTATCGACAGGAGCCTACGAGCAGTACTTC.

For the CDR3, the DNA is TGTGCCATCAGTGGGACAGGGGTCGTCGAGCAGTACTTC. Residues: CAISGTGVVEQYF. The chain joins TRBV10-3 to TRBJ2-7, with 9 bases aligning to TRBD1. J lost 6 bases, V lost 4 bases, and 4 bases had no gene match. CDR1 and CDR2 (germline): ENHRY, SYGVKD. There are 13 residues in the CDR3.

This clonotype was counted at least ten times. The chain has TRBV6-5 and TRBJ2-7; 8 nucleotides agree with TRBD1. After removal of 6 bases from V and 6 bases from J, the junction contained 10 bases not matched to a gene. CDR1 and CDR2 (germline): MNHEY, SVGAGI. The CDR3 extends over 14 amino acids. This CDR3 reads CASRLQGVTSEQYF. The DNA for the CDR3 is TGTGCCAGCAGATTACAGGGGGTAACATCCGAGCAGTACTTC.

CDR3 in amino acids: CASSQESGPSGARNIQYF. The CDR3, as DNA: TGTGCCAGCAGCCAAGAGAGTGGGCCTAGCGGGGCCAGGAACATTCAGTACTTC. This sequence joins TRBV4-2 and TRBJ2-4; 9 bases agree with TRBD2. CDR1 and CDR2 from the germline V gene are LGHNA and YNFKEQ. The CDR3 is 18 amino acids. The V segment lost 0 bases and the J segment 7 bases; nucleotides outside the gene matches: 13.

The genes are TRBV18 and TRBJ2-5, with 8 bases aligning to TRBD2. The germline V gene encodes CDR1 KGHSH and CDR2 LQKENI. J gave up 2 bases and V 2 bases, and 13 bases lay outside the gene matches. There are 18 residues in the CDR3. Here the CDR3 reads CASSPFSVIGLAQETQYF. The CDR3, as DNA: TGTGCCAGCTCACCATTCTCTGTTATCGGACTAGCTCAAGAGACCCAGTACTTC.

The chain links TRBV4-2 to TRBJ2-2; 10 bases match TRBD1. Germline CDR1 reads LGHNA; CDR2 reads YNFKEQ. Trimming cost V 3 bases and J 11 bases; bases outside gene matches: 12. The CDR3 runs 16 residues. The CDR3 spells CASSQRRGTGASELFF. The CDR3, as DNA: TGTGCCAGCAGCCAGAGGCGGGGGACAGGGGCGTCCGAGCTGTTTTTT.

This clonotype showed up just a few times. V and J are TRBV5-5 and TRBJ1-5; D uncertain. The germline CDR1 and CDR2 sequences are SGHKS and YYEKEE (reference sequence). V lost 4 bases, J lost 3 bases, and 11 bases lay in between. This CDR3 has 14 amino acids. The CDR3 sequence: CASSPGLYNQPQHF. DNA of the CDR3: TGTGCCAGCAGCCCGGGCCTTTACAATCAGCCCCAGCATTTT.

This clonotype was counted at least ten times. The rearrangement links TRBV5-6 to TRBJ2-1; D perhaps matches TRBD2 (5 bases). From germline, CDR1 is SGHDT and CDR2 YYEEEE. The CDR3 runs 15 residues. V shed 4 bases and J shed 2 bases, with 13 bases lying between them. CDR3 amino acids: CASSSGPSTYNEQFF. The CDR3 DNA reads TGTGCCAGCAGCAGCGGACCGAGCACCTACAATGAGCAGTTCTTC.

This clonotype turned up a few times. The rearrangement uses TRBV2 and TRBJ1-1; 9 bases line up with TRBD1. The CDR3 length is 14 residues. V lost 4 bases and J lost 4; bases outside the gene matches: 4. Germline values: CDR1 SNHLY, CDR2 FYNNEI. The DNA of the CDR3 is TGTGCCAGCAGTGTCGGGACAGGGTCCACTGAAGCTTTCTTT. Translation: CASSVGTGSTEAFF.

The chain joins TRBV10-3 to TRBJ2-7, with D possibly matching TRBD2 (6 bases). This CDR3 region has 16 residues. With 4 bases removed from V and 4 bases from J, the gap between germline ends came to 20 bases. Germline V gene lookup returns CDR1 ENHRY and CDR2 SYGVKD. The DNA of the CDR3 is TGTGCCATCAGTGTGTTCGGAGGTTTGGGGGGTTACGAGCAGTACTTC. Protein product: CAISVFGGLGGYEQYF.

The rearrangement joins TRBV5-1 to TRBJ2-4; D is ambiguous. The CDR3 consists of 14 residues. With 0 bases removed from V and 2 bases from J, the gap between germline ends came to 6 bases. Germline lookup yields CDR1 SGHRS and CDR2 YFSETQ. The CDR3 coding sequence is TGCGCCAGCAGCTTGGCTGGGACCAAAAACATTCAGTACTTC. It codes for CASSLAGTKNIQYF.

This clonotype has more than one count but fewer than ten. The chain has TRBV12-3 or TRBV12-4 and TRBJ2-7, with 9 bases lining up with TRBD1. The CDR3 covers 15 residues. V shed 6 bases, J shed 1 base, and the junction held 7 bases outside the gene matches. The CDR3 DNA sequence: TGTGCCAGCAGGGGTCCGGGACAGGGTTCCTACGAGCAGTACTTC. Translated: CASRGPGQGSYEQYF.

This clonotype occurred a few times. This chain links TRBV20-1 with TRBJ2-5; the match to TRBD2 covers 13 bases. Trimming removed 5 bases from V and 2 bases from J; junction bases left unmatched: 8. The CDR3 is 16 residues long. Germline assignment: CDR1 DFQATT and CDR2 SNEGSKA (reference sequence). Here the CDR3 reads CSARTSGRAIQETQYF. CDR3 sequence (DNA): TGCAGTGCTCGGACTAGCGGGAGAGCTATTCAAGAGACCCAGTACTTC.

The J gene is TRBJ2-7, the V gene TRBV7-2; weak D call: TRBD2 (6 bases). There are 14 residues in the CDR3. Germline V CDR1 and CDR2: SGHTA, FQGNSA. The germline V and J ends were trimmed by 5 bases and 6 bases, with 17 bases remaining between them. CDR3 sequence reads: CASSALAVAGEQYF. The CDR3 DNA reads TGTGCCAGCAGCGCCTTAGCGGTAGCAGGCGAGCAGTACTTC.

Only a few counts were recorded for this clonotype. The genes are TRBV5-1 and TRBJ2-5; tentatively, D is TRBD1 (5 bases). The V and J ends lost 1 base and 4 bases respectively, with 11 bases between them. The V gene's germline CDR1 is SGHRS and CDR2 YFSETQ. The CDR3 loop spans 14 amino acids. The CDR3 DNA reads TGCGCCAGCAGCTTGCAGGGAAGACTAGAGACCCAGTACTTC. It yields the protein CASSLQGRLETQYF.

This clonotype was detected only a few times. The chain has TRBV5-1 and TRBJ2-2; D remains ambiguous. The germline V gene has CDR1 SGHRS and CDR2 YFSETQ. Trimming shortened V by 0 bases and J by 3 bases, and 15 bases separated the two germline ends. CDR3 size: 17 residues. This chain's CDR3 is CASSLVPLLADTGELFF. The CDR3 DNA reads as TGCGCCAGCAGCTTGGTCCCGCTGCTTGCTGACACCGGGGAGCTGTTTTTT.

V usage is TRBV12-3 or TRBV12-4 and J usage is TRBJ1-2; the D gene is possibly TRBD1 (5 bases). CDR3 length: 13 residues. The V end was cut by 6 bases, the J end by 7 bases, with 15 bases between. Written as DNA, the CDR3 is TGTGCCAGCAGGAGACCGGGACTTGGTGGCTACACCTTC. It yields the protein CASRRPGLGGYTF.

The rearrangement links TRBV5-4 to TRBJ1-2; 7 nucleotides agree with TRBD1. Trimming cost V 3 bases and J 8 bases; bases outside gene matches: 13. This CDR3 is built from 15 residues. Germline CDR1 and CDR2: SGHNT and YYREEE (reference sequence). The CDR3, as DNA: TGTGCCAGCAGCTGGGATCTACAGGGGACGTACGGCTACACCTTC. It is translated as CASSWDLQGTYGYTF.

This clonotype was seen more than once but under ten times. This chain joins TRBV28 and TRBJ1-2; D not resolved. V was trimmed by 7 bases and J by 4 bases, leaving 22 bases between them. The germline gives CDR1 MDHEN, CDR2 SYDVKM. CDR3 length: 16 residues. CDR3 residues: CASTSTILGPPYGYTF. DNA of the CDR3: TGTGCCAGCACCTCTACTATACTCGGTCCTCCCTATGGCTACACCTTC.

The chain carries TRBV20-1 and TRBJ2-5; D may match TRBD1 or TRBD2 (5 bases each). CDR1 is DFQATT, CDR2 SNEGSKA, per germline (reference sequence). This CDR3 comprises 13 residues. V was pared by 5 bases and J by 5 bases, with 15 bases between. Here the CDR3 DNA reads TGCAGTGCTTACGGGGCCGGTGGGGAGACCCAGTACTTC. Translation: CSAYGAGGETQYF.

This clonotype showed up just a few times. The genes are TRBV7-2 and TRBJ2-3; D assignment may be TRBD1 or TRBD2 (5 bases each). The germline gives CDR1 SGHTA, CDR2 FQGNSA. This CDR3 spans 15 amino acids. V was shortened by 1 base and J by 2 bases, with 10 bases between the two germline ends. CDR3 DNA sequence: TGTGCCAGCAGCTTAGGGGGACCGAACACAGATACGCAGTATTTT. Its translation: CASSLGGPNTDTQYF.

The CDR3 is CSDPGRGYSPLHF. CDR3 sequence (DNA): TGCAGTGACCCGGGGCGTGGGTATTCACCCCTCCACTTT. The chain joins TRBV20-1 to TRBJ1-6, with D possibly matching TRBD1 (5 bases). The CDR3 runs to 13 residues. The germline V and J ends were trimmed by 7 bases and 8 bases, with 15 bases remaining between them. Germline-derived CDR1 and CDR2 are DFQATT and SNEGSKA (reference sequence).

This rearrangement joins TRBV10-3 to TRBJ2-1, with 8 nucleotides matching TRBD2. CDR3 length: 16 residues. Per the germline V gene, CDR1 is ENHRY and CDR2 is SYGVKD. The V segment lost 7 bases and the J segment 0 bases; nucleotides outside the gene matches: 8. This CDR3 is CAIILLAESSYNEQFF. DNA of the CDR3: TGTGCCATCATTCTACTAGCGGAGAGCTCCTACAATGAGCAGTTCTTC.

V and J are TRBV11-2 and TRBJ1-5; TRBD1 agrees at 7 bases. This CDR3 is built from 15 residues. In germline, CDR1 is SGHAT, CDR2 FQNNGV. V shed 1 base and J 7 bases; nucleotides not matched to a gene: 7. The DNA for the CDR3 is TGTGCCAGCAGCTTAGGGACAGGAGCTTTACAGCCCCAGCATTTT. It codes for CASSLGTGALQPQHF. Variable domain in full (rest from reference TRBV11-2 and TRBJ1-5): EAGVAQSPRYKIIEKRQSVAFWCNPISGHATLYWYQQILGQGPKLLIQFQNNGVVDDSQLPKDRFSAERLKGVDSTLKIQPAKLEDSAVYLCASSLGTGALQPQHFGDGTRLSIL.

The chain employs TRBV25-1 and TRBJ2-7; 8 nucleotides align to TRBD2. V lost 5 bases, J lost 1 base, and 4 bases stayed unmatched. The CDR3 loop spans 14 amino acids. Looked up from germline, CDR1 is MGHDK and CDR2 is SYGVNS. For the CDR3, the DNA is TGTGCCAGCAGTCGGCGGGGGGCGTCCTACGAGCAGTACTTC. Amino acid sequence: CASSRRGASYEQYF.

V and J are TRBV5-1 and TRBJ2-2; 9 bases agree with TRBD1. CDR3 length: 16 amino acids. CDR1 is SGHRS and CDR2 is YFSETQ in the germline V gene. V dropped 4 bases and J dropped 3; count of bases not matched to a gene: 7. CDR3 sequence reads: CASSRTGEGYTGELFF. CDR3 sequence (DNA): TGCGCCAGCAGCCGGACAGGGGAAGGATACACCGGGGAGCTGTTTTTT.

This clonotype appeared many times. The rearrangement joins TRBV20-1 to TRBJ2-3, with a possible D match to TRBD2 (6 bases). Germline CDR1 and CDR2: DFQATT and SNEGSKA (reference sequence). The CDR3 consists of 14 residues. V was pared by 2 bases and J by 2 bases, with 11 bases between. The CDR3 is CSARIPGVTDTQYF. CDR3 DNA sequence: TGCAGTGCTAGAATCCCGGGGGTCACAGATACGCAGTATTTT.

The chain combines TRBV29-1 with TRBJ1-1; TRBD1 might be the D (6 bases). Germline CDR1 SQVTM, CDR2 ANQGSEA. The germline V and J ends were trimmed by 5 bases and 7 bases, with 8 bases remaining between them. The CDR3 contains 10 residues. CDR3 sequence reads: CSVLTGEAFF. The CDR3 DNA reads TGCAGCGTTTTGACAGGTGAAGCTTTCTTT.

The rearrangement joins TRBV12-3 or TRBV12-4 to TRBJ2-1, with D uncertain. This CDR3 has 13 amino acids. The V and J ends lost 8 bases and 7 bases respectively, with 15 bases between them. The CDR3 DNA is TGTGCCAGCGCGAAGACTGAATTTAATGAGCAGTTCTTC. As protein: CASAKTEFNEQFF.